The TCR beta chain described here comes from a study of chemoradiotherapy in HPV16-positive cancers. Background on the study: Candidate HPV-specific T-cell clones and common TCR motifs came from functional assays in two HPV16-positive patients. Findings and limits, study-wide: Better recurrence-free survival went with HPV-responsive T-cell expansion in HPV16-positive patients. Non-HPV-specific T cells did not expand in tumors during treatment, whereas candidate HPV-specific clones and E7-related motifs did.

TCRdb keeps only in-frame clones here, not all; method: immunoSEQ multiplex PCR. The sample holds 13,000 to 15,000 clones; about two thirds are singletons and the top ten take 15% to 20%. Worth noting for this clone: The target antigen is unknown.

CDR1 and CDR2 from the germline V gene are KGHSH and LQKENI. The CDR3 is 12 residues long. V dropped 5 bases and J dropped 6 bases, with 10 bases sitting between them. The sample was gathered from a patient who underwent chemoradiotherapy. This sequence was found in a human donor with HPV-associated anogenital cancer. The V gene is TRBV18, the J gene TRBJ1-1, with D perhaps TRBD1 (5 bases). Here the CDR3 reads CASSGGLAEAFF. CDR3 DNA sequence: TGTGCCAGCTCAGGGGGTTTGGCTGAAGCTTTCTTT.